What follows are 3 T cell receptor beta chains derived from one specimen sequenced in a study of blood T cell repertoires in COVID-19. Sequencing was performed with immunoSEQ multiplex PCR; in TCRdb, only in-frame clones are kept and a portion is missing. The repertoire includes roughly 68,000 clones, about 90% of them detected once, and roughly 3.6% sits in the top ten. Sequenced input: peripheral blood. Receptor source: a woman between 45 and 65 years old with COVID-19, enrolled during active disease.

The chain carries TRBV7-2 and TRBJ2-5, with 8 bases lining up with TRBD2. The CDR3 covers 15 residues. Germline assignment: CDR1 SGHTA and CDR2 FQGNSA. With 6 bases clipped from V and 4 bases from J, the junction kept 10 bases outside the gene matches. CDR3 residues: CASSQGNGRGETQYF. Written as DNA, the CDR3 is TGTGCCAGCAGTCAAGGCAACGGGAGGGGAGAGACCCAGTACTTC. The full variable domain, with the rest looked up from reference TRBV7-2 and TRBJ2-5, is GAGVSQSPSNKVTEKGKDVELRCDPISGHTALYWYRQSLGQGLEFLIYFQGNSAPDKSGLPSDRFSAERTGGSVSTLTIQRTQQEDSAVYLCASSQGNGRGETQYFGPGTRLLVL.

V gene TRBV4-1 combines with J gene TRBJ1-2; 7 bases match TRBD1. V dropped 2 bases and J dropped 2; count of bases not matched to a gene: 14. From germline, CDR1 is MGHRA and CDR2 YSYEKL. The CDR3 contains 18 residues. The CDR3 protein is CASSQKPRTSGGNYGYTF. The CDR3 DNA sequence: TGCGCCAGCAGCCAAAAGCCCCGGACTTCAGGGGGGAACTATGGCTACACCTTC.

The J gene is TRBJ1-6, the V gene TRBV19; 10 nucleotides match TRBD1. Germline-derived CDR1 and CDR2 are LNHDA and SQIVND (reference sequence). CDR3 length: 15 amino acids. J was trimmed by 11 bases and V by 6 bases; bases with no gene match: 10. The CDR3 DNA is TGTGCCAGTAGCCGCCTCGACAGGGGGCTGCCACCCCTCCACTTT. Its translation: CASSRLDRGLPPLHF.